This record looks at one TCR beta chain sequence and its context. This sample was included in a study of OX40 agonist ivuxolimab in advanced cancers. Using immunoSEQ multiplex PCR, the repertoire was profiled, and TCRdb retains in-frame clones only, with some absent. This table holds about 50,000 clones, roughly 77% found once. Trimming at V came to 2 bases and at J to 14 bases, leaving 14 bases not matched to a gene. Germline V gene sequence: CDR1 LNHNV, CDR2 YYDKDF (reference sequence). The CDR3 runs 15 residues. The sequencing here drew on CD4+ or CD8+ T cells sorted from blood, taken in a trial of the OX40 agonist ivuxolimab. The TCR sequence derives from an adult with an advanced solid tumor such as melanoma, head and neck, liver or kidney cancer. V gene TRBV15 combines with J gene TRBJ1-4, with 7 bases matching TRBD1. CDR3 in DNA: TGTGCCACCAGCAGACTAGAGAATTGGGACAGCAGGCTGTTTTTT. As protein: CATSRLENWDSRLFF.